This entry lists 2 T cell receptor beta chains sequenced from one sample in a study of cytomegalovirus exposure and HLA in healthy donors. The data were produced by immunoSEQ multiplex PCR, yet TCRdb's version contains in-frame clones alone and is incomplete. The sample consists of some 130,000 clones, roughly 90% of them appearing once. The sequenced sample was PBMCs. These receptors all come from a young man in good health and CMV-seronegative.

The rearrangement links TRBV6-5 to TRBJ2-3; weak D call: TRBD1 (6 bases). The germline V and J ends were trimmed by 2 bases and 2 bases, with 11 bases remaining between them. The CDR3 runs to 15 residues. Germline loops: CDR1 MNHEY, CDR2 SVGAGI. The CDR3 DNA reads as TGTGCCAGCAGTTACAGGGACACACACACAGATACGCAGTATTTT. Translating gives CASSYRDTHTDTQYF.

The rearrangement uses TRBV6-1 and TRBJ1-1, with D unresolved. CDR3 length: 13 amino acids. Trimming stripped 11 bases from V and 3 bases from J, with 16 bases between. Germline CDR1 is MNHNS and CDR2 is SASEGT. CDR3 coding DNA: TGTGCCGCGAACCGGGTCCCGGACACTGAAGCTTTCTTT. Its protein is CAANRVPDTEAFF.